This TCR beta chain was retrieved from a study of blood T cell repertoires in acute mononucleosis (dated by TCRdb to 2020 to 2021). The study in broad terms: Acute-phase samples, representing the primary response, were taken within 2 weeks of symptom onset. The mean EBV load in blood was around 3.9 log10 genome copies per million B cells during acute infection, compared with about 2.8 at convalescence. During acute infection, mean YVL-BR-specific and GLC-BM-specific cells made up about 1.9% and 1% of blood CD8 T cells.

Summary of the overall study and its limitations: The low acute-to-convalescent clonotype overlap might be partly explained by sampling error, because only a fraction of each donor's blood was analyzed. Only a few donors were included in the cohort, so group averages were based on very few individuals. GLC-BM selection appeared to involve both chains, including public TCRbeta motifs on BV14-BJ2 and BV20-BJ1 alongside a TCRalpha motif on AV5-AJ31. Although only about 8.9% of unique acute clonotypes carried over into convalescence, these persisting clonotypes made up most of the response, and the remainder were seemingly replaced by new, diverse de novo clonotypes.

The time point label here, explained by the study, means: acute infectious mononucleosis, at clinical presentation within 2 weeks of symptom onset (visit 1). CD8 T cell responses to two immunodominant EBV epitopes, BRLF1 109 (YVL-BR) and BMLF1 280 (GLC-BM), were tracked in the study over primary infection. A positive serum heterophile antibody test together with EBV viral capsid antigen-specific IgM pointed to primary EBV infection. As a first step, magnetic positive selection (MACS) was used to enrich total CD8 T cells from the PBMCs. A FACSAria III was used to sort live CD3+ CD8+ tetramer+ cells to a purity above 85%. A PE-conjugated tetramer loaded with the BMLF1 280-288 peptide was used to sort the cells. After tetramer sorting, TCR repertoires of EBV epitope-specific CD8 T cells were deep-sequenced directly ex vivo at acute infection and at convalescence. Donors were a few people aged roughly 18 to 30 with clinical acute infectious mononucleosis and laboratory evidence of primary EBV infection. Heparinized peripheral blood was drawn at clinical presentation with mononucleosis symptoms and was drawn again about 6 months later. PBMCs were isolated by Ficoll-Paque density gradient centrifugation.

Total RNA from at least 9,500 sorted tetramer+ CD8 T cells was reverse transcribed into cDNA for TCR profiling. PCR with primers that anneal to V and J regions amplified CDR3 regions and added unique molecular identifiers to track templates. The immunoSEQ platform, including its sequencing and error-correction standards, was used to profile TCRalpha and TCRbeta chains. The published analysis was carried out like this. Clonal copy numbers were corrected for sequencing and PCR errors, and IMGT conventions were followed to define CDR3s. Analysis was limited to productive rearrangements and used immunoSEQ Analyzer versions 2.0 and 3.0, and gene-pairing frequencies were further processed in Microsoft Excel. Circos plots were used to visualize V-J pairings, and MEME together with a custom motifSearch program was used to find CDR3 motifs. The OLGA algorithm was used to calculate the probability of generation of TCR sequences. Clonotypes seen at both visits were called persistent; those seen only acutely were nonpersistent; those seen only at convalescence were de novo. A public TCR was defined as an amino acid clonotype used by more than one donor. In its TCRdb copy, this immuneACCESS table keeps in-frame sequences only and misses some clones. Where compared with another copy, unresolved V genes explain less than half of these, and the others have no known cause. That table supplies the V and J calls and clone size; D and trimming were determined from the DNA. Across this sample there are roughly 2,200 clones, with 68% seen only once. Around 49% of the sample rests with the top ten.

Note on this clone: No base qualities exist here, and no much larger clone lies one base off it. At the DNA level, this CDR3 is encoded by other sequences in the same sample as well.

CDR1 and CDR2, looked up from the germline V gene, are SGDLS and YYNGEE. Unmatched junction bases come to 9, with V trimmed by 4 bases and J by 3 bases. The CDR3 spans 15 residues, from the cysteine through the phenylalanine. CDR3 DNA only is kept here, 45 bases in frame from base 1. The sequence joins TRBV9 to TRBJ2-7, and 8 junction bases match TRBD2. This TCR was recovered from a woman younger than 35 with infectious mononucleosis caused by EBV. Specimen: EBV GLC epitope tetramer+ CD8+ T cells sorted from PBMCs, collected during acute infectious mononucleosis. The cell subset or site label corresponds to: CD8 T cells binding tetramer with EBV BMLF1 280-288 peptide (GLC-BM). The CDR3 sequence is CASSPTSGSIYEQYF. The nucleotide sequence reads as follows: TGTGCCAGCAGCCCGACCAGCGGGAGTATCTACGAGCAGTACTTC.